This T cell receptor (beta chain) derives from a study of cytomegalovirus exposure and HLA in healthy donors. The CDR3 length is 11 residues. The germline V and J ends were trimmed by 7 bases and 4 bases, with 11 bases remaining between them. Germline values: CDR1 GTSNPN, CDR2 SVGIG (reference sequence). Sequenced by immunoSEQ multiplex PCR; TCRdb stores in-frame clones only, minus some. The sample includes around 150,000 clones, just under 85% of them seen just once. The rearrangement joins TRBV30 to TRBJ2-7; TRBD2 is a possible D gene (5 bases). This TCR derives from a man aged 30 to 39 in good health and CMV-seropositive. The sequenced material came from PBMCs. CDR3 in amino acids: CASGVGYEQYF. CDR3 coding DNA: TGTGCCTCCGGGGTCGGGTACGAGCAGTACTTC.